The T cell receptor beta chain described here comes from a study of blood T cells in healthy people across ages. Next came a second PCR, run for about 7 to 12 cycles, which used a sample-barcoded 5' primer along with a J-beta primer mix. In TCRdb, the 5' RACE reads were re-called with MiXCR into one record per CDR3 protein. Of 550,000 to 700,000 distinct CDR3 sequences listed, about 26% are singletons. This clonotype showed up many times. The origin of this receptor is a woman aged 70-85 years in good health. The sample was blood.

DNA for the CDR3: TGTGCCAGCAGCAAAAGGCCGACAGGGTTGGAGACCCAGTACTTC. Protein product: CASSKRPTGLETQYF. The chain employs TRBV3-1 and TRBJ2-5; TRBD1 matches 7 bases. Losses at the gene ends were 5 bases for V and 5 bases for J; bases not matched to a gene: 11. Germline assignment: CDR1 LGHDT and CDR2 YNNKEL (reference sequence). The CDR3 runs to 15 residues.